The 8 T cell receptor beta chains in this list originate from one sample, sequenced in a study of T-cell reconstitution after alpha-beta-depleted transplantation in children. The TCRbeta library was prepared with unique molecular identifiers. In TCRdb, the PCR reads were re-called with MiXCR into one record per CDR3 protein. The sample yields fewer than 550,000 distinct CDR3 sequences, roughly a tenth seen once. Sequenced material: PBMCs from the stem cell graft donor, taken from the stem cell graft. The receptors originated from a human donor who donated a stem cell graft to a child with acute myeloid leukemia.

The chain combines TRBV6-2 or TRBV6-3 with TRBJ1-1, with D unresolved. The germline V gene has CDR1 MNHEY and CDR2 SVGEGT. Between the trimmed V and J ends, which lost 8 bases and 1 base, there was a span of 11 bases. The CDR3 is 13 residues long. The CDR3 nucleotides are TGTGCCAGCTTAACGGTGGGGAACACTGAAGCTTTCTTT. It translates to CASLTVGNTEAFF.

This clonotype was seen more than once but under ten times. The gene calls are TRBV9 and TRBJ1-1; D gene unclear. V lost 3 bases and J lost 2, with 11 bases in between. The CDR3 spans 14 residues. Germline V CDR1 and CDR2: SGDLS, YYNGEE. The CDR3 bases are TGTGCCAGCAGCGAGACCTGGGGAAACACTGAAGCTTTCTTT. It is translated as CASSETWGNTEAFF.

The chain couples TRBV7-9 to TRBJ2-7; TRBD2 matches 10 bases. The CDR3 has 17 residues. From germline, CDR1 is SEHNR and CDR2 FQNEAQ (reference sequence). The V segment lost 2 bases and the J segment 1 base; nucleotides outside the gene matches: 8. The CDR3 sequence is CASSLKGGLASSYEQYF. The DNA of the CDR3 is TGTGCCAGCAGCTTAAAGGGGGGACTAGCGAGTTCCTACGAGCAGTACTTC.

This clonotype was seen only a few times. The J gene is TRBJ1-1, the V gene TRBV7-9; no reliable D call. Germline V gene lookup returns CDR1 SEHNR and CDR2 FQNEAQ (reference sequence). The CDR3 sequence is 13 residues long. V was cut by 1 base and J by 6 bases, with 9 bases left in between. CDR3 bases: TGTGCCAGCAGCTTAGTAGAACGGTCTGAAGCTTTCTTT. This gives the protein CASSLVERSEAFF. Full variable domain (missing parts from reference TRBV7-9 and TRBJ1-1): DTGVSQNPRHKITKRGQNVTFRCDPISEHNRLYWYRQTLGQGPEFLTYFQNEAQLEKSRLLSDRFSAERPKGSFSTLEIQRTEQGDSAMYLCASSLVERSEAFFGQGTRLTVV.

The chain combines TRBV29-1 with TRBJ1-1, with D possibly TRBD1 on 6 matching bases. Trimming took 3 bases from V and 5 from J, leaving 10 bases between them. This CDR3 contains 12 residues. Germline V gene data show CDR1 as SQVTM and CDR2 as ANQGSEA. In DNA form, the CDR3 reads TGCAGCGTTGAGGAGGGGGGTACTGAAGCTTTCTTT. Its protein product is CSVEEGGTEAFF.

This clonotype was seen a few times. The rearrangement joins TRBV4-2 to TRBJ2-5; perhaps D is TRBD1 or TRBD2 (6 bases each). The V gene's germline CDR1 is LGHNA and CDR2 YNFKEQ. V was clipped by 0 bases and J by 4 bases, with 12 bases between them. This CDR3 is 15 amino acids long. The CDR3 spells CASSQDRGDRETQYF. The CDR3 nucleotides read TGTGCCAGCAGCCAAGATAGGGGGGACCGAGAGACCCAGTACTTC.

This clonotype came up a few times. V is TRBV10-3 and J is TRBJ2-7; tentative D call: TRBD2 (6 bases). CDR1 ENHRY and CDR2 SYGVKD come from the germline V gene. This CDR3 region has 15 residues. V was cut by 0 bases and J by 6 bases, with 15 bases left in between. CDR3 region: CAISESGQGGGEQYF. Written as DNA, the CDR3 is TGTGCCATCAGTGAGTCAGGTCAGGGAGGAGGCGAGCAGTACTTC.

As for this clonotype: This may be a read error, as it is one base from a much larger clone. The rearrangement joins TRBV7-2 to TRBJ2-4; 8 nucleotides match TRBD1. J lost 1 base, V lost 4 bases, and 3 bases had no gene match. The CDR3 totals 15 residues. Germline V gene sequence: CDR1 SGHTA, CDR2 FQGNSA. CDR3 coding DNA: TGTGCCAGCAGCTCGGACAGGGCGGCCAAAAACATTCAGTACTTC. It codes for CASSSDRAAKNIQYF.